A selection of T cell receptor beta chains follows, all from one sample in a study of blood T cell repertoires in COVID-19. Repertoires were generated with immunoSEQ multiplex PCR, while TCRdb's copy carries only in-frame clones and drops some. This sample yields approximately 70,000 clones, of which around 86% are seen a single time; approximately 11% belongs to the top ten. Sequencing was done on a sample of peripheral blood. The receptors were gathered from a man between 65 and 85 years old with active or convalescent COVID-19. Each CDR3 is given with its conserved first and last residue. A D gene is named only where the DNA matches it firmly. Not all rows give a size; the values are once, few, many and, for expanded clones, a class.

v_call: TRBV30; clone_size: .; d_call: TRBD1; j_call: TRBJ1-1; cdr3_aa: CAGGTGAQTEAFF; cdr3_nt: TGTGCCGGGGGGACAGGGGCTCAAACTGAAGCTTTCTTT
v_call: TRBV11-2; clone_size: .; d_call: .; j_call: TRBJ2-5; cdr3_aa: CASNGQRQETQYF; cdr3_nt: TGTGCCAGCAATGGACAGCGACAAGAGACCCAGTACTTC
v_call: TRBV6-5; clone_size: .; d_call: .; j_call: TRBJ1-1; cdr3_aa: CASILTYRVRTEAFF; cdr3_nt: TGTGCCAGCATCCTGACATACAGGGTCCGGACTGAAGCTTTCTTT
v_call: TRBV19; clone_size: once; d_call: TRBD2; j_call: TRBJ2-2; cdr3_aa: CASSASGTSGSTGELFF; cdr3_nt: TGTGCCAGTAGTGCTTCCGGGACTAGCGGGAGTACCGGGGAGCTGTTTTTT
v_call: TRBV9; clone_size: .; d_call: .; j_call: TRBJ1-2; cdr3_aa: CASSANRATNYGYTF; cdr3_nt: TGTGCCAGCAGCGCCAACAGGGCGACTAACTATGGCTACACCTTC
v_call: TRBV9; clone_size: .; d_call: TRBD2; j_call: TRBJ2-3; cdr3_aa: CASSVAGGTSGSTTLDTQYF; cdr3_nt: TGTGCCAGCAGCGTAGCGGGGGGAACTAGCGGGAGCACCACCTTAGATACGCAGTATTTT
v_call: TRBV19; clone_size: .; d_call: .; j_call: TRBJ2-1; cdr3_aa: CASSIDAASSYNEQFF; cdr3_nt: TGTGCCAGTAGTATAGATGCGGCTAGCTCCTACAATGAGCAGTTCTTC
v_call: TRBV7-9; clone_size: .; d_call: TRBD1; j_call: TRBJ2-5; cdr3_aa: CASKQGTVEETQYF; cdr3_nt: TGTGCCAGCAAACAAGGGACAGTTGAAGAGACCCAGTACTTC
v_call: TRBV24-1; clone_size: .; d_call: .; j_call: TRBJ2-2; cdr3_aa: CATSDSWLGTGELFF; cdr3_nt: TGTGCCACCAGTGATTCGTGGCTAGGAACCGGGGAGCTGTTTTTT
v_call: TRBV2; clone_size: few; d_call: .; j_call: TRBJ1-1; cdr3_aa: CASMRRGMNTEAFF; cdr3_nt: TGTGCCAGCATGAGGAGGGGCATGAACACTGAAGCTTTCTTT
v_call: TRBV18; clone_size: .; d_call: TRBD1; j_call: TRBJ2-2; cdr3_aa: CASSPRDRIPGELFF; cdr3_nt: TGTGCCAGCTCACCACGGGACAGAATTCCCGGGGAGCTGTTTTTT
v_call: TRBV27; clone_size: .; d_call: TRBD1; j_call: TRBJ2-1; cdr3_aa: CASSFGGTGMVEQFF; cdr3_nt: TGTGCCAGCAGTTTCGGGGGGACAGGGATGGTTGAGCAGTTCTTC
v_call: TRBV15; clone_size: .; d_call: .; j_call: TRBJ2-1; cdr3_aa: CATSRHNNEQFF; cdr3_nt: TGTGCCACCAGCAGACACAACAATGAGCAGTTCTTC
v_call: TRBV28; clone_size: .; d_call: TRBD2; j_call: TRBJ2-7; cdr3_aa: CASSLQGGSPYEQYF; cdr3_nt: TGTGCCAGCAGTTTACAAGGCGGGAGCCCCTACGAGCAGTACTTC
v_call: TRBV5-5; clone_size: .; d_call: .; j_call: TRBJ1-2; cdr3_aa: CASSLEDTAGGYTF; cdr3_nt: TGTGCCAGCAGCTTGGAGGACACCGCCGGCGGCTACACCTTC
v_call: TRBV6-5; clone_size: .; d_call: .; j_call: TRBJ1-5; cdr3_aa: CASRAGYQPQHF; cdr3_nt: TGTGCCAGCAGGGCAGGATATCAGCCCCAGCATTTT
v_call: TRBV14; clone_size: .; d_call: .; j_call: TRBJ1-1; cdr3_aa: CASSGQTNTEAFF; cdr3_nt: TGTGCCAGCAGCGGACAGACGAACACTGAAGCTTTCTTT
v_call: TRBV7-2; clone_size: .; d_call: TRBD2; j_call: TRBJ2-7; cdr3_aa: CASSLGLAGVNEQYF; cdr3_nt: TGTGCCAGCAGCTTAGGACTAGCGGGAGTAAACGAGCAGTACTTC
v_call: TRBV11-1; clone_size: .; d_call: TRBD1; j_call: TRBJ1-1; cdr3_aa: CASSFPGTGTDEAFF; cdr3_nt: TGTGCCAGCAGCTTCCCCGGGACAGGGACCGATGAAGCTTTCTTT
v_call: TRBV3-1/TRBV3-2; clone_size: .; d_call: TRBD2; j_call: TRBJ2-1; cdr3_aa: CASSQREGGRDEQFF; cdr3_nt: TGTGCCAGCAGCCAGCGGGAGGGGGGTCGCGATGAGCAGTTCTTC